This is a list of T cell receptor beta chains from one sample in a study of CD8 T cells in Susac syndrome. TCRdb analysed the immunoSEQ multiplex PCR reads with MiXCR anew, one entry per CDR3 protein. Of about 190,000 distinct CDR3 sequences listed, approximately 95% were seen once; the top ten hold 0.1% to 0.12%. What was sequenced was CD4+ T cells from PBMCs. Receptor source: a human donor in good health. The CDR3 runs from the conserved cysteine through the conserved F or W. Fields, in order: clone size, CDR3 length, V gene, J gene, D gene, CDR3 protein, CDR3 DNA. D genes are given only for firm matches. Expanded clones get a size class; other rows say once, few or many, or leave the size out.

clone size: .; CDR3 length: 13; V gene: TRBV4-1; J gene: TRBJ1-1; D gene: .; CDR3 protein: CASSPRINTEAFF; CDR3 DNA: TGCGCCAGCAGCCCCCGAATAAACACTGAAGCTTTCTTT
clone size: .; CDR3 length: 15; V gene: TRBV14; J gene: TRBJ2-1; D gene: .; CDR3 protein: CASSLRTLQSNEQFF; CDR3 DNA: TGTGCCAGCAGCCTCCGGACACTCCAAAGTAATGAGCAGTTCTTC
clone size: .; CDR3 length: 15; V gene: TRBV12-3/TRBV12-4; J gene: TRBJ1-5; D gene: .; CDR3 protein: CASRRGTSVNQPQHF; CDR3 DNA: TGTGCCAGCAGGCGTGGCACATCGGTCAATCAGCCCCAGCATTTT
clone size: .; CDR3 length: 16; V gene: TRBV5-1; J gene: TRBJ2-6; D gene: .; CDR3 protein: CASRRVGTSGANVLTF; CDR3 DNA: TGCGCCAGCCGGAGGGTGGGGACCTCTGGGGCCAACGTCCTGACTTTC
clone size: once; CDR3 length: 15; V gene: TRBV9; J gene: TRBJ1-5; D gene: .; CDR3 protein: CASSVAGGSNQPQHF; CDR3 DNA: TGTGCCAGCAGCGTAGCCGGGGGAAGCAATCAGCCCCAGCATTTT
clone size: once; CDR3 length: 15; V gene: TRBV14; J gene: TRBJ1-2; D gene: .; CDR3 protein: CASSQDSGRSHGYTF; CDR3 DNA: TGTGCCAGCAGCCAAGATTCAGGCAGGTCTCATGGCTACACCTTC
clone size: .; CDR3 length: 15; V gene: TRBV5-1; J gene: TRBJ1-2; D gene: TRBD1; CDR3 protein: CASSDGTGGNYGYTF; CDR3 DNA: TGCGCCAGCAGCGACGGGACAGGGGGAAACTATGGCTACACCTTC
clone size: .; CDR3 length: 15; V gene: TRBV7-6; J gene: TRBJ1-3; D gene: .; CDR3 protein: CASSFGLPSGNTIYF; CDR3 DNA: TGTGCCAGCAGCTTTGGGCTGCCCTCGGGGAACACCATATATTTT
clone size: .; CDR3 length: 18; V gene: TRBV3-1; J gene: TRBJ2-6; D gene: .; CDR3 protein: CASSQVMAGGSGANVLTF; CDR3 DNA: TGTGCCAGCAGCCAAGTTATGGCAGGTGGCTCTGGGGCCAACGTCCTGACTTTC
clone size: .; CDR3 length: 13; V gene: TRBV11-3; J gene: TRBJ2-2; D gene: .; CDR3 protein: CASSYGAAGELFF; CDR3 DNA: TGTGCCAGCAGCTACGGTGCCGCCGGGGAGCTGTTTTTT
clone size: .; CDR3 length: 14; V gene: TRBV7-2; J gene: TRBJ1-5; D gene: .; CDR3 protein: CASSLANGVQPQHF; CDR3 DNA: TGTGCCAGCAGCTTAGCCAACGGGGTTCAGCCCCAGCATTTT
clone size: .; CDR3 length: 16; V gene: TRBV28; J gene: TRBJ1-6; D gene: .; CDR3 protein: CASRNGRVSYNSPLHF; CDR3 DNA: TGTGCCAGCAGAAACGGGAGAGTCTCCTATAATTCACCCCTCCACTTT
clone size: once; CDR3 length: 15; V gene: TRBV24-1; J gene: TRBJ1-2; D gene: TRBD1; CDR3 protein: CATSDRTGEGYGYTF; CDR3 DNA: TGTGCCACCAGTGACCGGACAGGGGAGGGCTATGGCTACACCTTC
clone size: .; CDR3 length: 14; V gene: TRBV9; J gene: TRBJ2-1; D gene: TRBD2; CDR3 protein: CASSATGTSNEQFF; CDR3 DNA: TGTGCCAGCAGCGCCACCGGGACTAGCAATGAGCAGTTCTTC
clone size: .; CDR3 length: 14; V gene: TRBV29-1; J gene: TRBJ1-1; D gene: .; CDR3 protein: CSVITGTKNTEAFF; CDR3 DNA: TGCAGCGTGATTACCGGGACAAAGAACACTGAAGCTTTCTTT
clone size: .; CDR3 length: 12; V gene: TRBV7-2; J gene: TRBJ1-2; D gene: .; CDR3 protein: CASSSKRGSYTF; CDR3 DNA: TGTGCCAGCAGCTCCAAAAGAGGGAGCTACACCTTC
clone size: once; CDR3 length: 14; V gene: TRBV2; J gene: TRBJ1-1; D gene: .; CDR3 protein: CASTGGRLNTEAFF; CDR3 DNA: TGTGCCAGCACCGGGGGGCGGTTGAACACTGAAGCTTTCTTT
clone size: .; CDR3 length: 14; V gene: TRBV7-3; J gene: TRBJ2-3; D gene: .; CDR3 protein: CASSSNLVDETQYF; CDR3 DNA: TGTGCCAGCAGCTCAAATCTAGTAGACGAGACGCAGTATTTT
clone size: .; CDR3 length: 14; V gene: TRBV6-2/TRBV6-3; J gene: TRBJ1-1; D gene: .; CDR3 protein: CASSYRGQGRRAFF; CDR3 DNA: TGTGCCAGCAGTTACAGAGGGCAGGGGAGGAGAGCTTTCTTT
clone size: .; CDR3 length: 12; V gene: TRBV29-1; J gene: TRBJ2-3; D gene: .; CDR3 protein: CSVDPGSDTQYF; CDR3 DNA: TGCAGCGTTGATCCAGGGTCCGATACGCAGTATTTT
clone size: .; CDR3 length: 14; V gene: TRBV7-9; J gene: TRBJ2-3; D gene: .; CDR3 protein: CASSLAQTLDTQYF; CDR3 DNA: TGTGCCAGCAGCTTAGCGCAAACACTGGATACGCAGTATTTT
clone size: .; CDR3 length: 14; V gene: TRBV3-1; J gene: TRBJ2-1; D gene: TRBD2; CDR3 protein: CASSGPSGFNEQFF; CDR3 DNA: TGTGCCAGCAGCGGTCCTAGCGGTTTCAATGAGCAGTTCTTC
clone size: .; CDR3 length: 15; V gene: TRBV6-5; J gene: TRBJ1-3; D gene: .; CDR3 protein: CASSYSTVSGNTIYF; CDR3 DNA: TGTGCCAGCAGTTACTCGACTGTCTCTGGAAACACCATATATTTT
clone size: .; CDR3 length: 10; V gene: TRBV3-1; J gene: TRBJ2-5; D gene: .; CDR3 protein: CASSHDTQYF; CDR3 DNA: TGTGCCAGCAGCCACGATACCCAGTACTTC
clone size: .; CDR3 length: 15; V gene: TRBV29-1; J gene: TRBJ2-1; D gene: .; CDR3 protein: CSVEFRDRTYNEQFF; CDR3 DNA: TGCAGCGTTGAATTCCGGGACCGTACCTACAATGAGCAGTTCTTC
clone size: .; CDR3 length: 16; V gene: TRBV6-1; J gene: TRBJ2-2; D gene: .; CDR3 protein: CASSAGQPPRTGELFF; CDR3 DNA: TGTGCCAGCAGTGCTGGACAGCCGCCGCGCACCGGGGAGCTGTTTTTT
clone size: .; CDR3 length: 16; V gene: TRBV19; J gene: TRBJ2-1; D gene: .; CDR3 protein: CASTPPGRDSYNEQFF; CDR3 DNA: TGTGCCAGTACTCCCCCGGGCAGGGACTCCTACAATGAGCAGTTCTTC
clone size: .; CDR3 length: 17; V gene: TRBV7-2; J gene: TRBJ2-2; D gene: TRBD1; CDR3 protein: CASSLGTGTGATGELFF; CDR3 DNA: TGTGCCAGCAGCTTAGGCACCGGGACAGGGGCCACCGGGGAGCTGTTTTTT
clone size: .; CDR3 length: 13; V gene: TRBV18; J gene: TRBJ1-6; D gene: .; CDR3 protein: CASSPDLGSPLHF; CDR3 DNA: TGTGCCAGCTCACCGGACCTTGGTTCACCCCTCCACTTT
clone size: .; CDR3 length: 15; V gene: TRBV29-1; J gene: TRBJ2-5; D gene: TRBD2; CDR3 protein: CSVVIAGDYEETQYF; CDR3 DNA: TGCAGCGTTGTAATAGCGGGGGATTACGAAGAGACCCAGTACTTC
clone size: .; CDR3 length: 13; V gene: TRBV28; J gene: TRBJ2-2; D gene: .; CDR3 protein: CASSHSGPGELFF; CDR3 DNA: TGTGCCAGCAGCCACTCGGGGCCCGGGGAGCTGTTTTTT
clone size: .; CDR3 length: 13; V gene: TRBV28; J gene: TRBJ1-2; D gene: TRBD1; CDR3 protein: CASRIGTDYGYTF; CDR3 DNA: TGTGCCAGCAGGATCGGGACAGACTATGGCTACACCTTC
clone size: .; CDR3 length: 13; V gene: TRBV29-1; J gene: TRBJ1-3; D gene: .; CDR3 protein: CSVESFLGNTIYF; CDR3 DNA: TGCAGCGTTGAGAGTTTTTTAGGAAACACCATATATTTT
clone size: .; CDR3 length: 17; V gene: TRBV18; J gene: TRBJ2-1; D gene: TRBD2; CDR3 protein: CASSPSTSGGAYNEQFF; CDR3 DNA: TGTGCCAGCTCACCCTCGACTAGCGGGGGTGCCTACAATGAGCAGTTCTTC
clone size: .; CDR3 length: 15; V gene: TRBV10-3; J gene: TRBJ2-5; D gene: TRBD1; CDR3 protein: CAISPQGAGQETQYF; CDR3 DNA: TGTGCCATCAGCCCACAGGGGGCCGGCCAAGAGACCCAGTACTTC